These 14 T cell receptor beta chains originate from one sample sequenced in a study of T cell changes during pregnancy in multiple sclerosis. TCRdb's copy holds only in-frame clones and misses some; the assay was immunoSEQ multiplex PCR. Here the sample spans about 60,000 clones, more than 75% being singletons. The sample consisted of peripheral blood, taken in the second trimester of pregnancy. The receptor set was obtained from a female donor with multiple sclerosis, enrolled in a pregnancy study.

V is TRBV28 and J is TRBJ1-5; TRBD1 aligns across 8 bases. Germline CDR1 is MDHEN and CDR2 is SYDVKM. V shed 8 bases and J 7 bases; nucleotides not matched to a gene: 7. This CDR3 has 13 residues. The CDR3 nucleotides read TGTGCCAGCTCGACAGGGGCGGTGCAGCCCCAGCATTTT. It encodes CASSTGAVQPQHF.

V usage is TRBV28 and J usage is TRBJ2-7, with 8 bases aligning to TRBD1. Germline CDR1 MDHEN, CDR2 SYDVKM. This CDR3 contains 12 residues. J lost 13 bases, V lost 3 bases, and 8 bases had no gene match. DNA of the CDR3: TGTGCCAGCAGTTTGGTCCAGGGGGCATCATACTTC. Encoded protein: CASSLVQGASYF. Together with reference TRBV28 and TRBJ2-7, the CDR3 gives the full variable domain: DVKVTQSSRYLVKRTGEKVFLECVQDMDHENMFWYRQDPGLGLRLIYFSYDVKMKEKGDIPEGYSVSREKKERFSLILESASTNQTSMYLCASSLVQGASYFGPGTRLTVT.

V gene TRBV9 combines with J gene TRBJ2-3, with D perhaps TRBD1 (5 bases). CDR3 size: 16 residues. The V gene's germline CDR1 is SGDLS and CDR2 YYNGEE. The V gene lost 2 bases and the J gene lost 4 bases, with 17 bases spanning the gap. The CDR3 protein is CASSVLFSGRADTQYF. CDR3 DNA sequence: TGTGCCAGCAGCGTCCTTTTTTCAGGGCGCGCAGATACGCAGTATTTT.

The J gene is TRBJ2-5, the V gene TRBV7-6; D is undetermined. From germline, CDR1 is SGHVS and CDR2 FNYEAQ. This CDR3 is 16 amino acids long. Trimming shortened V by 1 base and J by 0 bases, and 12 bases separated the two germline ends. The CDR3 DNA reads TGTGCCAGCAGCTTAGTAGCTATTACGTACCAAGAGACCCAGTACTTC. Its protein product is CASSLVAITYQETQYF.

CDR3 in amino acids: CASSEGGGSSDTQYF. CDR3 DNA sequence: TGTGCCAGCAGTGAGGGCGGGGGGTCCTCAGATACGCAGTATTTT. This rearrangement joins TRBV6-4 to TRBJ2-3, with 8 bases fitting TRBD2. V trimming: 3 bases; J trimming: 4 bases; junction bases outside the gene matches: 6. Germline V lookup: CDR1 MRHNA, CDR2 SNTAGT. The CDR3 sequence is 15 residues long.

The chain has TRBV5-1 and TRBJ1-1; D might be TRBD1 (6 bases). Germline values: CDR1 SGHRS, CDR2 YFSETQ. CDR3 length equals 15 residues. Trimming cost V 2 bases and J 1 base, with 12 bases left between them. CDR3 protein: CASSFLQGSNTEAFF. The CDR3 nucleotides are TGCGCCAGCAGCTTTCTACAGGGATCGAACACTGAAGCTTTCTTT.

The rearrangement uses TRBV30 and TRBJ1-1, with TRBD1 identical over 10 bases. Unmatched junction bases numbered 8, after V lost 0 bases and J lost 4 bases. From germline, CDR1 is GTSNPN and CDR2 SVGIG (reference sequence). The CDR3 spans 16 residues. This CDR3 is CAWSVARRQGATEAFF. CDR3 coding DNA: TGTGCCTGGAGTGTAGCACGGCGACAGGGGGCCACTGAAGCTTTCTTT.

The V and J genes are TRBV29-1 and TRBJ1-2, with TRBD1 matching over 9 bases. CDR1 and CDR2 (germline): SQVTM, ANQGSEA. After removal of 4 bases from V and 1 base from J, the junction contained 10 bases not matched to a gene. The CDR3 has 16 amino acids. The CDR3 is CSVVVQGAKYNYGYTF. The CDR3 bases are TGCAGCGTTGTTGTACAGGGGGCCAAGTATAACTATGGCTACACCTTC.

V is TRBV5-3 and J is TRBJ2-7, with TRBD2 matching 9 bases. TRBV5-3 is assigned to the ORF class and has an uncertain function. V lost 4 bases, J lost 4 bases, and 6 bases stayed unmatched. The CDR3 sequence is 14 residues long. The CDR3: CARSSCSGGYEQYF. The CDR3 DNA follows: TGTGCCAGAAGCAGTTGTAGCGGGGGATACGAGCAGTACTTC.

The CDR3 loop reads CASRPDSYTEAFF. The CDR3 region has the DNA TGCGCCAGCAGACCAGACAGTTACACTGAAGCTTTCTTT. The chain employs TRBV5-1 and TRBJ1-1, with D possibly TRBD1 on 5 matching bases. Per germline, CDR1 SGHRS and CDR2 YFSETQ. Trimming cost V 5 bases and J 3 bases, with 11 bases left between them. This CDR3 is 13 amino acids long.

This chain connects TRBV18 to TRBJ2-5, with 12 positions matching TRBD2. Germline V gene lookup returns CDR1 KGHSH and CDR2 LQKENI. The CDR3 has 17 amino acids. With 0 bases clipped from V and 2 bases from J, the junction kept 4 bases outside the gene matches. Here the CDR3 reads CASSPPGGLAGQETQYF. The CDR3 nucleotides read TGTGCCAGCTCACCACCTGGGGGACTAGCGGGTCAAGAGACCCAGTACTTC.

This sequence joins TRBV7-9 and TRBJ2-7, with 7 nucleotides matching TRBD1. The CDR3 is 15 residues long. V was pared by 1 base and J by 3 bases, with 6 bases of the junction left unmatched. Germline CDR1 SEHNR, CDR2 FQNEAQ (reference sequence). The CDR3 here is CASSLGGQRSYEQYF. The CDR3 DNA follows: TGTGCCAGCAGCTTAGGGGGACAGAGAAGCTACGAGCAGTACTTC.

J is TRBJ2-4 and V is TRBV2; 9 positions match TRBD2. Germline assignment: CDR1 SNHLY and CDR2 FYNNEI. The V gene end was trimmed by 5 bases and the J gene end by 5 bases; junction bases not matched to a gene: 1. The CDR3 contains 13 residues. The CDR3 loop is CASSQRGENIQYF. CDR3 DNA sequence: TGTGCCAGCAGTCAGCGGGGGGAAAACATTCAGTACTTC.

The rearrangement joins TRBV30 to TRBJ2-5, with a tentative D call TRBD2 (5 bases). V lost 4 bases, J lost 1 base, and 7 bases lay in between. Germline CDR1 is GTSNPN and CDR2 is SVGIG (reference sequence). The CDR3 has 12 residues. CDR3 coding DNA: TGTGCCTGGATGGCGGGCCAAGAGACCCAGTACTTC. Translated: CAWMAGQETQYF.